The rows below give T cell receptor beta chains drawn from one sample of a study of monozygotic twins with inflammatory bowel disease. TCRdb reanalyzed the 5' RACE reads, giving one entry per CDR3 protein sequence and no DNA. This sample's table has about 330,000 distinct CDR3 sequences. Sequencing was performed on blood. The receptors shown here come from a human donor with ulcerative colitis or Crohn's disease, or a healthy co-twin of an affected twin (not recorded which). CDR3s include the opening cysteine and the closing phenylalanine or tryptophan.

>TRBV4-1|TRBJ2-5|17
CASSQNLGQGHRVTQYF
>TRBV5-4|TRBJ1-1|14
CASSLDTMNTEAFF
>TRBV4-1|TRBJ1-3|15
CASSQGRTAGNTIYF
>TRBV4-3|TRBJ1-4|14
CASSHDLTNEKLFF
>TRBV12-3/TRBV12-4|TRBJ2-1|14
CASSPRGRGNEQFF
>TRBV6-1|TRBJ2-3|15
CASSELAGGHYTQYF
>TRBV14|TRBJ2-3|15
CASSALQGYTDTQYF
>TRBV29-1|TRBJ2-3|14
CSVGDRVSTDTQYF
>TRBV5-1|TRBJ1-2|12
CASSRTGGGYTF
>TRBV7-6|TRBJ1-4|14
CASSLALGGEKLFF
>TRBV20-1|TRBJ2-7|17
CSARKGGRLGSSYEQYF
>TRBV12-3/TRBV12-4|TRBJ2-1|14
CASSFGSGKNEQFF
>TRBV18|TRBJ2-3|14
CASSVLEGTDTQYF
>TRBV20-1|TRBJ1-5|14
CSARDQGRGQPQHF
>TRBV20-1|TRBJ2-7|11
CSANRGAEQYF
>TRBV20-1|TRBJ1-6|17
CSARDGSKSSYNSPLHF
>TRBV15|TRBJ2-7|13
CATRPSGPSEQYF
>TRBV5-1|TRBJ2-2|14
CASSLARKAGELFF
>TRBV7-8|TRBJ2-7|16
CASSLVVEQGLWEQYF
>TRBV30|TRBJ2-7|16
CAWSVPGLAGVYEQYF
>TRBV3-1|TRBJ2-7|17
CASSQDFTSGSSYEQYF
>TRBV4-2|TRBJ2-2|15
CASSQDSGGTGELFF
>TRBV6-1|TRBJ1-6|14
CASSETGANSPLHF
>TRBV7-2|TRBJ2-7|15
CASSLAGGATYEQYF
>TRBV29-1|TRBJ1-2|12
CSVGWGGRGYTF
>TRBV2|TRBJ1-4|12
CASGLWNEKLFF
>TRBV20-1|TRBJ2-6|18
CSARDLTGRSSGANVLTF
>TRBV4-1|TRBJ1-2|16
CASSQEGGIANYGYTF
>TRBV5-1|TRBJ2-2|16
CASSLADRGRTGELFF
>TRBV12-3/TRBV12-4|TRBJ2-7|15
CASSSLTSGTYEQYF
>TRBV5-1|TRBJ1-2|14
CASSLVGQDYGYTF
>TRBV6-2/TRBV6-3|TRBJ1-1|13
CASGRFQNTEAFF
>TRBV19|TRBJ1-5|22
CADSGSPWSPRADPGSGQPQHF
>TRBV27|TRBJ1-6|14
CASSATGPNSPLHF
>TRBV19|TRBJ1-2|15
CASSTQLGPHSGYTF
>TRBV5-6|TRBJ2-1|16
CASSLGVSSSYNEQFF
>TRBV7-2|TRBJ1-2|14
CASSLNTGRYGYTF